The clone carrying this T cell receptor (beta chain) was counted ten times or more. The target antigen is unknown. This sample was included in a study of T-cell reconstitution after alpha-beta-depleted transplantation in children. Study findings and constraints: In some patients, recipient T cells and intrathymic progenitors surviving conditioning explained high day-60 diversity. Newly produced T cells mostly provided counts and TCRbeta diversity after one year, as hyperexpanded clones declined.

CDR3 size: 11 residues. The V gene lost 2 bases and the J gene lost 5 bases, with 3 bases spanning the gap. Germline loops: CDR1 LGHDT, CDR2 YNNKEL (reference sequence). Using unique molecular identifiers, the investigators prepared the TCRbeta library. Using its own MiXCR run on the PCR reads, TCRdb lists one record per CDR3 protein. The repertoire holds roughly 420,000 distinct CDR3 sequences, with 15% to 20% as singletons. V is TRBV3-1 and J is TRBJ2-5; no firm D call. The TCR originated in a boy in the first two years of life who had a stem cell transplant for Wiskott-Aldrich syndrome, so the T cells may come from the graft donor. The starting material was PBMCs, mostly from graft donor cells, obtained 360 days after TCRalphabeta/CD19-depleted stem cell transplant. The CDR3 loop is CASSQSETQYF. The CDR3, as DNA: TGTGCCAGCAGCCAATCGGAGACCCAGTACTTC.